This TCR beta chain was retrieved from a study of T cell repertoires in cytomegalovirus infection. Across the study: CMV infection plus the matching HLA type was flagged by public TCR beta signatures. General study findings and limits: Frequencies of public TCR beta families were cumulated, and this identified carriers of CMV plus the relevant HLA. HLA-C-restricted CMV clonotypes gave the most frequent clonotype in two of eight donors.

CDR1 and CDR2 (germline): SGHAT, FQNNGV. The V end was cut by 7 bases, the J end by 5 bases, with 18 bases between. There are 15 residues in the CDR3. In the case of this clonotype: No antigen is known for it.

In TCRdb, the reads were re-called with MiXCR into one record per CDR3 protein. Here the sample spans around 360,000 distinct CDR3 sequences, roughly 34% being singletons. The specimen was cultured PBMCs, collected from culture after CMV antigen stimulation. J is TRBJ2-1 and V is TRBV11-2, with D possibly TRBD2 on 5 matching bases. This receptor was obtained from a human donor in good health (CMV status not recorded). Some clones in this sample may be carry-over from other donors' samples. CDR3 in DNA: TGTGCCAGCACCCAATATAGCGCCGTCAACAATGAGCAGTTCTTC. It yields the protein CASTQYSAVNNEQFF.